Below are 28 T cell receptor beta chains sequenced from a single sample in a study of blood T cell repertoires in COVID-19. Clones were read by immunoSEQ multiplex PCR, and TCRdb kept only the in-frame ones, dropping some. The sample consists of around 400,000 clones, roughly 90% of them appearing once. Sequencing was done on a sample of peripheral blood. These receptors were taken from a man aged 35 to 55 with acute or convalescent COVID-19.

The V and J genes are TRBV19 and TRBJ1-1; D is ambiguous. Germline loops: CDR1 LNHDA, CDR2 SQIVND (reference sequence). The CDR3 contains 14 residues. Trimming stripped 7 bases from V and 7 bases from J, with 19 bases between. CDR3 residues: CASMDGLEVNEAFF. In DNA, the CDR3 is TGTGCCAGTATGGACGGACTAGAGGTCAATGAAGCTTTCTTT.

The V gene is TRBV5-8, the J gene TRBJ1-1; D is possibly TRBD1 (6 bases). Trimming left V 2 bases short and J 6 bases short, with 8 bases between. Germline V lookup: CDR1 SGHTS, CDR2 YDEGEE. This CDR3 has 12 amino acids. CDR3 in amino acids: CASSLNRAEAFF. CDR3 coding DNA: TGTGCCAGCAGCTTAAACAGGGCTGAAGCTTTCTTT.

The chain couples TRBV7-8 to TRBJ2-7; perhaps TRBD2 as D (5 bases). Germline lookup yields CDR1 SGHVS and CDR2 FQNEAQ. The CDR3 is 13 amino acids. Trimming took 1 base from V and 5 from J, leaving 9 bases between them. The CDR3 region is CASSLVLRDEQYF. The CDR3 DNA reads as TGTGCCAGCAGCTTAGTATTGAGGGACGAGCAGTACTTC.

This chain connects TRBV29-1 to TRBJ2-7, with 7 bases identical to TRBD1. The junction had 7 bases not matched to a gene; V was cut back by 4 bases and J by 1 base. Germline CDR1 is SQVTM and CDR2 is ANQGSEA. This CDR3 has 14 residues. The CDR3 nucleotides are TGCAGCGTTGTCCGACAGGGTATGTCCTACGAGCAGTACTTC. This codes for CSVVRQGMSYEQYF.

The rearrangement links TRBV20-1 to TRBJ1-1; D is undetermined. Germline CDR1 DFQATT, CDR2 SNEGSKA (reference sequence). There are 11 residues in the CDR3. Between the trimmed V and J ends, which lost 4 bases and 3 bases, there was a span of 6 bases. The CDR3 region has the DNA TGCAGTGCTAACTTGTACACTGAAGCTTTCTTT. This translates into CSANLYTEAFF.

The chain has TRBV27 and TRBJ1-5, with D unresolved. The V end lost 3 bases, the J end lost 1 base, and 10 bases lay between the germline ends. The CDR3 is made up of 15 amino acids. From germline, CDR1 is MNHEY and CDR2 SMNVEV (reference sequence). CDR3 sequence: CASSLGRRSNQPQHF. CDR3 DNA: TGTGCCAGCAGTTTGGGCAGAAGAAGCAATCAGCCCCAGCATTTT.

The chain carries TRBV30 and TRBJ1-5; D is uncertain. The germline gives CDR1 GTSNPN, CDR2 SVGIG (reference sequence). Trimming shortened V by 0 bases and J by 1 base, and 4 bases separated the two germline ends. The CDR3 covers 13 residues. CDR3 sequence reads: CAWSVLSNQPQHF. CDR3 bases: TGTGCCTGGAGTGTACTCAGCAATCAGCCCCAGCATTTT.

The rearrangement links TRBV19 to TRBJ1-2; a possible D gene is TRBD1 (6 bases). Trimming pared 0 bases from V and 6 bases from J, leaving 14 bases between. The CDR3 sequence is 15 residues long. CDR1 is LNHDA and CDR2 is SQIVND in the germline V gene (reference sequence). The CDR3 spells CASSIEPQGQDGYTF. The CDR3 DNA reads TGTGCCAGTAGTATAGAGCCTCAGGGGCAGGATGGCTACACCTTC.

The rearrangement joins TRBV6-2 or TRBV6-3 to TRBJ2-4; 7 positions match TRBD1. Germline-derived CDR1 and CDR2 are MNHEY and SVGEGT. Trimming removed 6 bases from V and 0 bases from J; junction bases left unmatched: 11. There are 17 residues in the CDR3. The DNA for the CDR3 is TGTGCCAGCAGCTCAACCGGGACAGCTTTAGCCAAAAACATTCAGTACTTC. Translated: CASSSTGTALAKNIQYF.

The CDR3 coding sequence is TGTGCCAGCTCTCAAGCGGGTAGCGGGAGTTACGAGCAGTACTTC. Amino acid sequence: CASSQAGSGSYEQYF. The rearrangement uses TRBV18 and TRBJ2-7; 9 bases are a match to TRBD2. This CDR3 has 15 residues. Germline V gene lookup returns CDR1 KGHSH and CDR2 LQKENI. Trimming removed 6 bases from V and 4 bases from J; junction bases left unmatched: 10.

The J gene is TRBJ1-2, the V gene TRBV9, with TRBD1 matching 7 bases. J lost 3 bases, V lost 0 bases, and 11 bases had no gene match. The length of the CDR3 is 17 residues. Germline V gene data show CDR1 as SGDLS and CDR2 as YYNGEE. CDR3 DNA sequence: TGTGCCAGCAGCGTAGTAGGTTTGGAGGGGGCGCACTATGGCTACACCTTC. Encoded protein: CASSVVGLEGAHYGYTF.

V and J are TRBV28 and TRBJ2-1; D is perhaps TRBD1 (7 bases). Trimming took off 6 bases at V and 0 bases at J, with 15 bases between the two ends. This CDR3 is built from 16 residues. Germline lookup yields CDR1 MDHEN and CDR2 SYDVKM. The CDR3 nucleotides read TGTGCCAGCAGGCGCGCGGGACAGAGCTCCTACAATGAGCAGTTCTTC. Protein product: CASRRAGQSSYNEQFF.

This clone has more than one count but fewer than ten. The chain is built from TRBV6-5 and TRBJ1-3; a possible D gene is TRBD1 (5 bases). V was trimmed by 7 bases and J by 0 bases, leaving 13 bases between them. The CDR3 is made up of 15 amino acids. Germline values: CDR1 MNHEY, CDR2 SVGAGI. CDR3: CASNPGTYSGNTIYF. CDR3 in DNA: TGTGCCAGCAATCCCGGGACTTACTCTGGAAACACCATATATTTT.

This chain connects TRBV19 to TRBJ2-2, with 8 bases lining up with TRBD1. The CDR3 sequence is 19 residues long. V shed 5 bases and J 0 bases; nucleotides not matched to a gene: 14. Germline V gene lookup returns CDR1 LNHDA and CDR2 SQIVND (reference sequence). CDR3 region: CASSRGMSAGGANTGELFF. The DNA of the CDR3 is TGTGCCAGTAGTCGAGGGATGAGTGCAGGGGGCGCGAACACCGGGGAGCTGTTTTTT.

The chain employs TRBV19 and TRBJ1-1, with 8 nucleotides matching TRBD1. The CDR3 sequence is 15 residues long. Trimming cost V 3 bases and J 0 bases; bases outside gene matches: 3. From germline, CDR1 is LNHDA and CDR2 SQIVND (reference sequence). CDR3 loop: CASSIGDRMNTEAFF. CDR3 nucleotide sequence: TGTGCCAGTAGTATCGGGGACAGGATGAACACTGAAGCTTTCTTT.

V is TRBV27 and J is TRBJ1-1; 7 nucleotides align to TRBD1. This CDR3 has 16 amino acids. Germline CDR1 is MNHEY and CDR2 is SMNVEV (reference sequence). With 2 bases clipped from V and 3 bases from J, the junction kept 9 bases outside the gene matches. CDR3 DNA: TGTGCCAGCAGTTTAATGACAGGGTCCGCCTACACTGAAGCTTTCTTT. Residues: CASSLMTGSAYTEAFF.

This chain joins TRBV7-9 and TRBJ1-4; tentatively, D is TRBD1 (5 bases). Germline V CDR1 and CDR2: SEHNR, FQNEAQ (reference sequence). The CDR3 is 15 amino acids. V lost 3 bases to trimming and J lost 8 bases, with 16 bases between them. The DNA for the CDR3 is TGTGCCAGCAGCTTGGACAAGAAAAATGCGGAAAAACTGTTTTTT. The encoded protein is CASSLDKKNAEKLFF.

Only a few counts were recorded for this clone. The rearrangement links TRBV6-5 to TRBJ1-2; possible D gene TRBD1, 6 bases. The germline CDR1 and CDR2 sequences are MNHEY and SVGAGI. The CDR3 is 13 amino acids. The V end lost 8 bases, the J end lost 8 bases, and 18 bases lay between the germline ends. CDR3: CASQAWGGRGYTF. The CDR3, as DNA: TGTGCCAGCCAGGCGTGGGGGGGGCGAGGCTACACCTTC.

Only one count was recorded for this clone. Here the CDR3 DNA reads TGTGCCAGCAGCTTATCAACGACTACTGGGTACACAGATACGCAGTATTTT. It codes for CASSLSTTTGYTDTQYF. The chain combines TRBV7-2 with TRBJ2-3; the D gene is possibly TRBD2 (5 bases). The germline V and J ends were trimmed by 2 bases and 2 bases, with 17 bases remaining between them. The CDR3 is 17 amino acids. Germline V gene data show CDR1 as SGHTA and CDR2 as FQGNSA.

The chain joins TRBV10-3 to TRBJ2-1; 8 nucleotides match TRBD2. In germline, CDR1 is ENHRY, CDR2 SYGVKD. The junction had 9 bases not matched to a gene; V was cut back by 8 bases and J by 0 bases. The length of the CDR3 is 16 residues. CDR3 nucleotide sequence: TGTGCCATCGGAGGCGGGGGGTCCCACTCCTACAATGAGCAGTTCTTC. Its translation is CAIGGGGSHSYNEQFF.

The CDR3 loop is CASSGQGLGVEETQYF. Written as DNA, the CDR3 is TGTGCCAGCAGCGGGCAGGGGCTAGGAGTGGAAGAGACCCAGTACTTC. The rearrangement joins TRBV7-8 to TRBJ2-5; tentative D call: TRBD1 (6 bases). Germline CDR1 and CDR2: SGHVS and FQNEAQ. V was trimmed by 5 bases and J by 3 bases, leaving 19 bases between them. The CDR3 extends over 16 amino acids. The full variable domain, rest sourced from reference TRBV7-8 and TRBJ2-5, is GAGVSQSPRYKVAKRGQDVALRCDPISGHVSLFWYQQALGQGPEFLTYFQNEAQLDKSGLPSDRFFAERPEGSVSTLKIQRTQQEDSAVYLCASSGQGLGVEETQYFGPGTRLLVL.

The gene calls are TRBV30 and TRBJ1-6; 10 nucleotides align to TRBD1. The CDR3 contains 13 residues. Germline CDR1 GTSNPN, CDR2 SVGIG (reference sequence). The V segment lost 4 bases and the J segment 10 bases; nucleotides outside the gene matches: 4. CDR3 sequence (DNA): TGTGCCTGGACCGGACAGGGGGGATCACCCCTCCACTTT. Encoded protein: CAWTGQGGSPLHF. The full variable domain, in which reference TRBV30 and TRBJ1-6 provide the parts outside the CDR3, is SQTIHQWPATLVQPVGSPLSLECTVEGTSNPNLYWYRQAAGRGLQLLFYSVGIGQISSEVPQNLSASRPQDRQFILSSKKLLLSDSGFYLCAWTGQGGSPLHFGNGTRLTVT.

The sample holds one count of this clone. The V gene is TRBV7-2, the J gene TRBJ2-7, with D perhaps matching TRBD2 (5 bases). Germline assignment: CDR1 SGHTA and CDR2 FQGNSA. V gave up 5 bases and J gave up 2 bases, with 10 bases separating them. The length of the CDR3 is 13 residues. The CDR3 spells CASSQTGTYEQYF. The CDR3 region has the DNA TGTGCCAGCAGCCAAACGGGGACCTACGAGCAGTACTTC.

The chain employs TRBV6-6 and TRBJ2-1, with 8 bases matching TRBD2. The CDR3 sequence is 11 residues long. Germline CDR1 is MNHNY and CDR2 is SVGAGI (reference sequence). J lost 9 bases, V lost 9 bases, and 4 bases had no gene match. CDR3 coding DNA: TGTGCCAGTGGACTAGCTGGTGAGCAGTTCTTC. Protein sequence: CASGLAGEQFF.

The chain couples TRBV13 to TRBJ1-2, with unresolved D. CDR3 length: 12 amino acids. Looked up from germline, CDR1 is PRHDT and CDR2 is FYEKMQ (reference sequence). The germline V and J ends were trimmed by 1 base and 8 bases, with 8 bases remaining between them. CDR3 in DNA: TGTGCCAGCAGCTTAGAGGCCAGGGGCTACACCTTC. Translated: CASSLEARGYTF.

This chain connects TRBV13 to TRBJ2-1, with a possible D match to TRBD2 (6 bases). Per germline, CDR1 PRHDT and CDR2 FYEKMQ (reference sequence). CDR3 length: 17 residues. The V gene lost 4 bases and the J gene lost 0 bases, with 16 bases spanning the gap. The CDR3 spells CASSSAGGTSSYNEQFF. Here the CDR3 DNA reads TGTGCCAGCAGCTCCGCTGGGGGGACCAGCTCCTACAATGAGCAGTTCTTC.

There are a few counts of this clone. The chain links TRBV18 to TRBJ1-1, with D possibly being TRBD1 (5 bases). Germline V gives CDR1 KGHSH, CDR2 LQKENI. Trimming shortened V by 5 bases and J by 2 bases, and 12 bases separated the two germline ends. There are 14 residues in the CDR3. The CDR3 bases are TGTGCCAGCTCATTAGGGGCTGGTAACACTGAAGCTTTCTTT. Translation: CASSLGAGNTEAFF.

The chain links TRBV14 to TRBJ1-4; no firm D call. The length of the CDR3 is 12 residues. CDR1 SGHDN and CDR2 FVKESK come from the germline V gene. Trimming shortened V by 5 bases and J by 10 bases, and 11 bases separated the two germline ends. The CDR3 DNA follows: TGTGCCAGCAGCAACCCAGGAAGAAAACTGTTTTTT. It is translated as CASSNPGRKLFF. The complete variable domain, with remaining parts taken from reference TRBV14 and TRBJ1-4, reads EAGVTQFPSHSVIEKGQTVTLRCDPISGHDNLYWYRRVMGKEIKFLLHFVKESKQDESGMPNNRFLAERTGGTYSTLKVQPAELEDSGVYFCASSNPGRKLFFGSGTQLSVL.